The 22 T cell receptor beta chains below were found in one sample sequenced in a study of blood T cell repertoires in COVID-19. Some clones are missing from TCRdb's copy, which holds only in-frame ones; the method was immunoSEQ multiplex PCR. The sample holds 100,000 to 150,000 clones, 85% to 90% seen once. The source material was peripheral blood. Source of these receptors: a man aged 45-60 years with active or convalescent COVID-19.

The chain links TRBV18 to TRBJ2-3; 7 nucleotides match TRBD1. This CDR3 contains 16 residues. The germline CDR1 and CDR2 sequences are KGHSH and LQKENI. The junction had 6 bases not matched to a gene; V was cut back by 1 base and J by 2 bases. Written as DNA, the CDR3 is TGTGCCAGCTCACCACTCACAGGGGCCGCCACAGATACGCAGTATTTT. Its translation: CASSPLTGAATDTQYF. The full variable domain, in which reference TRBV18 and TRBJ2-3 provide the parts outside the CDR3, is NAGVMQNPRHLVRRRGQEARLRCSPMKGHSHVYWYRQLPEEGLKFMVYLQKENIIDESGMPKERFSAEFPKEGPSILRIQQVVRGDSAAYFCASSPLTGAATDTQYFGPGTRLTVL.

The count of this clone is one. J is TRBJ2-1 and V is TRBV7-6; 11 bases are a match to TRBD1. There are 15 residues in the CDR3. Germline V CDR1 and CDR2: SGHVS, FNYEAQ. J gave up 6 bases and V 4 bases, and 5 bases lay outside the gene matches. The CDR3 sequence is CASSSGQGDFNEQFF. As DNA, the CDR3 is TGTGCCAGCAGCTCGGGACAGGGGGATTTCAATGAGCAGTTCTTC.

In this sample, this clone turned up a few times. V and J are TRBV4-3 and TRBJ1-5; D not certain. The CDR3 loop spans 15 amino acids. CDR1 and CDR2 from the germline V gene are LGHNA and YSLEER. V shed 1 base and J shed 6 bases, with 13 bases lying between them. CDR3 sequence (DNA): TGCGCCAGCAGCCAAGTCTGGGCGGGAGCTCAGCCCCAGCATTTT. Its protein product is CASSQVWAGAQPQHF.

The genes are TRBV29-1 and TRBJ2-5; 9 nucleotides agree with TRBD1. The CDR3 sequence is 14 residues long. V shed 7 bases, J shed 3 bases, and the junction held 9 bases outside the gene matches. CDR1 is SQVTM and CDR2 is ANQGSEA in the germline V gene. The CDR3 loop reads CSASGTGKKETQYF. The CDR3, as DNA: TGCAGCGCCTCCGGGACAGGGAAAAAAGAGACCCAGTACTTC.

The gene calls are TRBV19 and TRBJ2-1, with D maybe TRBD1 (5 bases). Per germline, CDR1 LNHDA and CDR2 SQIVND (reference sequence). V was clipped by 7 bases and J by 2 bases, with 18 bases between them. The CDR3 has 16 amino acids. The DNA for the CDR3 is TGTGCCAGTATGGTTGGTGCAGGGCGGCCCTACAATGAGCAGTTCTTC. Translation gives CASMVGAGRPYNEQFF.

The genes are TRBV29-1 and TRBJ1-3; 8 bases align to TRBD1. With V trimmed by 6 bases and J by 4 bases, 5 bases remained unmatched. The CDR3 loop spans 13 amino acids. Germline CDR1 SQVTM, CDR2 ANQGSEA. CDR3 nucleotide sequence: TGCAGCGTCGCAGGGGGCGCCGGAAACACCATATATTTT. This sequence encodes CSVAGGAGNTIYF.

The CDR3 sequence is CASSVDVGRGRCQPQHF. In DNA form, the CDR3 reads TGTGCCAGCAGCGTAGATGTCGGGAGGGGGCGATGTCAGCCCCAGCATTTT. The chain recombines TRBV9 with TRBJ1-5; 7 bases line up with TRBD1. The CDR3 covers 17 residues. The V gene end was trimmed by 0 bases and the J gene end by 6 bases; junction bases not matched to a gene: 12. From germline, CDR1 is SGDLS and CDR2 YYNGEE.

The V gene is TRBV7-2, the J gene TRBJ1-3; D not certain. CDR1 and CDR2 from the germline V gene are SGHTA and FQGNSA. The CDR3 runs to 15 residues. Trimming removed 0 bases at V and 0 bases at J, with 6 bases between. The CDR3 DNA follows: TGTGCCAGCAGCTTAGCCGAGAGCTCTGGAAACACCATATATTTT. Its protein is CASSLAESSGNTIYF.

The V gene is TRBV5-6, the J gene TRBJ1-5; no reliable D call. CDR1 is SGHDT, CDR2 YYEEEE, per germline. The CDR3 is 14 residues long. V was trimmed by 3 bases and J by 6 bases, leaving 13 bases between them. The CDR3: CASSSFSGGQPQHF. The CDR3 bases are TGTGCCAGCAGCTCGTTCAGTGGAGGTCAGCCCCAGCATTTT.

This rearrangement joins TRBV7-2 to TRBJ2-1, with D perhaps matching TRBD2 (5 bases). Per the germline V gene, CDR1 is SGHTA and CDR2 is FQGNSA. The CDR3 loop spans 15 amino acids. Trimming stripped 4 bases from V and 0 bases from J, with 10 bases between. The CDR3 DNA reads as TGTGCCAGCAGCTGGACTTACACCTCCTACAATGAGCAGTTCTTC. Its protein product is CASSWTYTSYNEQFF.

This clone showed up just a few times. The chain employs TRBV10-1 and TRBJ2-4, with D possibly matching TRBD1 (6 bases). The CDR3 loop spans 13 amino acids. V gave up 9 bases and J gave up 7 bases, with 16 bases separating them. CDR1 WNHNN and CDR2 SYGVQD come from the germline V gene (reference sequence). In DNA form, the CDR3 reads TGCGCCAGTAGCAGGGGTATCGGGAACATTCAGTACTTC. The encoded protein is CASSRGIGNIQYF.

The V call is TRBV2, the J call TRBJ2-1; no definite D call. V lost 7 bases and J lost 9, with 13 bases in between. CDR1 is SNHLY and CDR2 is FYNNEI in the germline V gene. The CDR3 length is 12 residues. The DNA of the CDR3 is TGTGCCAGCACTCCTCGTGAGGTTGAGCAGTTCTTC. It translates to CASTPREVEQFF.

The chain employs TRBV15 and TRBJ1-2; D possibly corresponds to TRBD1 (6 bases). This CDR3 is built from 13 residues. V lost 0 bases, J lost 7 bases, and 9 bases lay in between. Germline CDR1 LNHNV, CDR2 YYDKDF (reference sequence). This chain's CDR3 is CATSRDEGVGYTF. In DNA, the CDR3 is TGTGCCACCAGCAGAGATGAGGGGGTTGGCTACACCTTC. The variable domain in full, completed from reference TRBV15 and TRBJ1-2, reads DAMVIQNPRYQVTQFGKPVTLSCSQTLNHNVMYWYQQKSSQAPKLLFHYYDKDFNNEADTPDNFQSRRPNTSFCFLDIRSPGLGDTAMYLCATSRDEGVGYTFGSGTRLTVV.

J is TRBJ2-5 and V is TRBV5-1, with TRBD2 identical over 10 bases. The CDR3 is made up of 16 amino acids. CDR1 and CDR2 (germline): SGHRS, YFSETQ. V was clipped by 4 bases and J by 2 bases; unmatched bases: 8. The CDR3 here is CASSPRTSGVQETQYF. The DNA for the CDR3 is TGCGCCAGCAGCCCGAGGACTAGCGGTGTTCAAGAGACCCAGTACTTC. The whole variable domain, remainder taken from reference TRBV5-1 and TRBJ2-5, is KAGVTQTPRYLIKTRGQQVTLSCSPISGHRSVSWYQQTPGQGLQFLFEYFSETQRNKGNFPGRFSGRQFSNSRSEMNVSTLELGDSALYLCASSPRTSGVQETQYFGPGTRLLVL.

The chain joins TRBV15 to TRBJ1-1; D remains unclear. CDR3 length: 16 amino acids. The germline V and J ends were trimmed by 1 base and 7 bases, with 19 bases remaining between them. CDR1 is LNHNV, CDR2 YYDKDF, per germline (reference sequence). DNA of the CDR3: TGTGCCACCAGCAGAGCAGGCTCCGCGGGCATCTTTGAAGCTTTCTTT. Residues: CATSRAGSAGIFEAFF.

The CDR3, as DNA: TGCGCCAGCAGAGGACTAGGTGCCGTATACGAGCAGTACTTC. This sequence encodes CASRGLGAVYEQYF. V gene TRBV23-1 combines with J gene TRBJ2-7; 7 bases are shared with TRBD2. TRBV23-1 has ORF status, its function being uncertain. Germline trimming cut 6 bases from V and 4 bases from J; bases unmatched to any gene: 9. CDR3 length: 14 amino acids.

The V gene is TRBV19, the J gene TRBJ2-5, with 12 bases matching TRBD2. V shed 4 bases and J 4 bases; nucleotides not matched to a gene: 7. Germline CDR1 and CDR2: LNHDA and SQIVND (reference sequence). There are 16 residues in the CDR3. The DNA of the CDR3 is TGTGCCAGTAGTAGGAGTTCTAGCGGGGGGGCAGAGACCCAGTACTTC. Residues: CASSRSSSGGAETQYF.

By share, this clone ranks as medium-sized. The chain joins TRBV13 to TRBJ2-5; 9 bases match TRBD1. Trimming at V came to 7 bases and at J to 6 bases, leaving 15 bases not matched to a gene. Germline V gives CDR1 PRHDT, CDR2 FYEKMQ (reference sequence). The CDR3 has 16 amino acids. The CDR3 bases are TGTGCCAGCAAACACAGGGGGCACGGATCGGAAAAGACCCAGTACTTC. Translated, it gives CASKHRGHGSEKTQYF.

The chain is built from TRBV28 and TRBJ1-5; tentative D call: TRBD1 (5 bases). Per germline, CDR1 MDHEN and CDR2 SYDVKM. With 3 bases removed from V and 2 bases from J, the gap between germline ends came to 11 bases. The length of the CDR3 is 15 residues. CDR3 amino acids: CASSFTGYGNQPQHF. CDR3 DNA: TGTGCCAGCAGTTTTACAGGCTACGGCAATCAGCCCCAGCATTTT.

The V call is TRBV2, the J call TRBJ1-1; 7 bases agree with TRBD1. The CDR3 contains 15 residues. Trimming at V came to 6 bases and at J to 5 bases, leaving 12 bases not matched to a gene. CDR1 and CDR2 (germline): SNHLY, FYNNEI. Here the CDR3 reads CASRSPPGGLTEAFF. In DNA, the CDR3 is TGTGCCAGCAGAAGTCCCCCAGGGGGTCTGACTGAAGCTTTCTTT.

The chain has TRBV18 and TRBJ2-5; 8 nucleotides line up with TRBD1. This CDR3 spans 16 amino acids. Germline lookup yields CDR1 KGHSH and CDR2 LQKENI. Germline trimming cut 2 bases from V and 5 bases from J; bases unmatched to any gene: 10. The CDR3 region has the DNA TGTGCCAGCTCACCATTTCAGGCAGGGGGCGAGGAGACCCAGTACTTC. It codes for CASSPFQAGGEETQYF.

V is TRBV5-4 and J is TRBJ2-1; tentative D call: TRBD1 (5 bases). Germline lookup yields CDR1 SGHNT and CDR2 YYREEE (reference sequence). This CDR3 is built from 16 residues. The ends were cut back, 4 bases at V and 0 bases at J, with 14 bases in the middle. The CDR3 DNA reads TGTGCCAGCAGCCCTATGGGGCGGACCTCCTACAATGAGCAGTTCTTC. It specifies CASSPMGRTSYNEQFF.